The rows below give T cell receptor beta chains drawn from one sample of a study of T cell responses to AZD1222 COVID-19 vaccine. The table came from immunoSEQ multiplex PCR; TCRdb's copy has only in-frame clones and leaves some out. Of 150,000 to 200,000 clones in the sample, roughly 92% were seen once. The sequencing here drew on peripheral blood, taken on day 0 of AZD1222 vaccination. Receptors originate from an adult in good health. Each CDR3 is given with its conserved first and last residue. D genes are given only for firm matches. Some rows have no size entry. The others give once, few or many, or a class for an expanded clone.

clone_size: NA
d_call: NA
v_call: TRBV6-5
j_call: TRBJ1-2
cdr3_nt: TGTGCCAGCAGTTACTCAGAAAACTATGGCTACACCTTC
cdr3_aa: CASSYSENYGYTF

clone_size: NA
d_call: NA
v_call: TRBV9
j_call: TRBJ2-7
cdr3_nt: TGTGCCAGCAGCGAGGCCCCTGGTGATGGGGGCTCCTACGAGCAGTACTTC
cdr3_aa: CASSEAPGDGGSYEQYF

clone_size: NA
d_call: TRBD2
v_call: TRBV6-5
j_call: TRBJ2-1
cdr3_nt: TGTGCCAGCAGTTATAGCGGGAGTCACTCCTACAATGAGCAGTTCTTC
cdr3_aa: CASSYSGSHSYNEQFF

clone_size: NA
d_call: TRBD1
v_call: TRBV18
j_call: TRBJ1-2
cdr3_nt: TGTGCCAGCTCATCCTCTCAGGGGGCGCGGGACTATGGCTACACCTTC
cdr3_aa: CASSSSQGARDYGYTF

clone_size: NA
d_call: TRBD1
v_call: TRBV19
j_call: TRBJ1-2
cdr3_nt: TGTGCCAGTAGTATGGACAGGGACACCTATGGCTACACCTTC
cdr3_aa: CASSMDRDTYGYTF

clone_size: few
d_call: NA
v_call: TRBV18
j_call: TRBJ1-1
cdr3_nt: TGTGCCAGCTCACGTGGTGTACAGAGAGCTTTCTTT
cdr3_aa: CASSRGVQRAFF

clone_size: NA
d_call: TRBD2
v_call: TRBV19
j_call: TRBJ2-3
cdr3_nt: TGTGCCAGCCGCCGGGGGGGCACAGATACGCAGTATTTT
cdr3_aa: CASRRGGTDTQYF

clone_size: NA
d_call: NA
v_call: TRBV6-5
j_call: TRBJ1-4
cdr3_nt: TGTGCCAGCAGTAGCTCAGGGTCAACTAATGAAAAACTGTTTTTT
cdr3_aa: CASSSSGSTNEKLFF

clone_size: once
d_call: NA
v_call: TRBV14
j_call: TRBJ1-1
cdr3_nt: TGTGCCAGCAGCCGCCACGGGGGCTCGGGCACTGAAGCTTTCTTT
cdr3_aa: CASSRHGGSGTEAFF

clone_size: NA
d_call: NA
v_call: TRBV24-1
j_call: TRBJ1-1
cdr3_nt: TGTGCCACCAGTGACGGGGGGATGAACACTGAAGCTTTCTTT
cdr3_aa: CATSDGGMNTEAFF

clone_size: NA
d_call: TRBD1
v_call: TRBV7-9
j_call: TRBJ2-7
cdr3_nt: TGTGCCAGCAGCGTAAGGGGGCGGCTACCCTCCTACGAGCAGTACTTC
cdr3_aa: CASSVRGRLPSYEQYF

clone_size: once
d_call: NA
v_call: TRBV29-1
j_call: TRBJ1-2
cdr3_nt: TGCAGCGTTGTACATGGGGCCCGTATGGAAGGCTACACCTTC
cdr3_aa: CSVVHGARMEGYTF

clone_size: once
d_call: NA
v_call: TRBV18
j_call: TRBJ1-2
cdr3_nt: TGTGCCAGCTCACCATCGATGGAGAACTATGGCTACACCTTC
cdr3_aa: CASSPSMENYGYTF

clone_size: NA
d_call: NA
v_call: TRBV14
j_call: TRBJ1-1
cdr3_nt: TGTGCCAGCAGCCAAGTTATTTGGGCAGGGCCGAACACTGAAGCTTTCTTT
cdr3_aa: CASSQVIWAGPNTEAFF

clone_size: NA
d_call: NA
v_call: TRBV5-1
j_call: TRBJ2-3
cdr3_nt: TGCGCCAGCAGCCCCACAATAGGGGAGCCTGGAGATACGCAGTATTTT
cdr3_aa: CASSPTIGEPGDTQYF

clone_size: NA
d_call: NA
v_call: TRBV4-1
j_call: TRBJ1-2
cdr3_nt: TGCGCCAGCAGCCAAGCAGGGGTTATCTATGGCTACACCTTC
cdr3_aa: CASSQAGVIYGYTF

clone_size: NA
d_call: TRBD2
v_call: TRBV6-5
j_call: TRBJ2-1
cdr3_nt: TGTGCCAGCACAAGCGGGGGGACGTGGAATGAGCAGTTCTTC
cdr3_aa: CASTSGGTWNEQFF

clone_size: NA
d_call: TRBD1
v_call: TRBV6-5
j_call: TRBJ1-5
cdr3_nt: TGTGCCAGCAATCCGACAGGGTCAAATCAGCCCCAGCATTTT
cdr3_aa: CASNPTGSNQPQHF

clone_size: NA
d_call: TRBD2
v_call: TRBV10-2
j_call: TRBJ2-1
cdr3_nt: TGCGCCAGCAGTGAGCCCGGGGGGACGGCTGAGCAGTTCTTC
cdr3_aa: CASSEPGGTAEQFF

clone_size: NA
d_call: NA
v_call: TRBV30
j_call: TRBJ2-3
cdr3_nt: TGTGCCTGGAGTGTCGGGGATACGCAGTATTTT
cdr3_aa: CAWSVGDTQYF

clone_size: NA
d_call: NA
v_call: TRBV24-1
j_call: TRBJ2-7
cdr3_nt: TGTGCCACCAGTGATTCAAGGCCGAACTACGAGCAGTACTTC
cdr3_aa: CATSDSRPNYEQYF

clone_size: NA
d_call: TRBD1
v_call: TRBV6-6
j_call: TRBJ1-1
cdr3_nt: TGTGCCAGCAGTCTCACAGGGGTAATCACTGAAGCTTTCTTT
cdr3_aa: CASSLTGVITEAFF

clone_size: NA
d_call: TRBD1
v_call: TRBV6-5
j_call: TRBJ1-2
cdr3_nt: TGTGCCAGCAGTTACTCCGGCAGGGGGGGTGGCTACACCTTC
cdr3_aa: CASSYSGRGGGYTF

clone_size: NA
d_call: TRBD1
v_call: TRBV5-4
j_call: TRBJ1-1
cdr3_nt: TGTGCCAGCAGCTTGGCGAGGGGGCAGAACACTGAAGCTTTCTTT
cdr3_aa: CASSLARGQNTEAFF

clone_size: NA
d_call: TRBD1
v_call: TRBV19
j_call: TRBJ1-4
cdr3_nt: TGTGCCAGTACCCCGGGACAGGGGCCCTATAAACTGTTTTTT
cdr3_aa: CASTPGQGPYKLFF

clone_size: NA
d_call: NA
v_call: TRBV5-1
j_call: TRBJ1-2
cdr3_nt: TGCGCCAGCAGCTTGGAGGTAGGGGATGGCTACACCTTC
cdr3_aa: CASSLEVGDGYTF

clone_size: NA
d_call: NA
v_call: TRBV11-2
j_call: TRBJ2-7
cdr3_nt: TGTGCCAGCAGCCCAGGGATAGGGGCCTACGAGCAGTACTTC
cdr3_aa: CASSPGIGAYEQYF

clone_size: NA
d_call: TRBD2
v_call: TRBV19
j_call: TRBJ2-1
cdr3_nt: TGTGCCAGTAGTATGAGGAGCGGGGGGGCCTACGAGCAGTTCTTC
cdr3_aa: CASSMRSGGAYEQFF

clone_size: NA
d_call: NA
v_call: TRBV3-1/TRBV3-2
j_call: TRBJ1-1
cdr3_nt: TGTGCCAGCAGCCAATTCCCCCAGGGCGCTGAAGCTTTCTTT
cdr3_aa: CASSQFPQGAEAFF

clone_size: few
d_call: NA
v_call: TRBV3-1/TRBV3-2
j_call: TRBJ1-2
cdr3_nt: TGTGCCAGCAGCTTCACTACAGGGAACTATGGCTACACCTTC
cdr3_aa: CASSFTTGNYGYTF

clone_size: NA
d_call: NA
v_call: TRBV3-1/TRBV3-2
j_call: TRBJ1-1
cdr3_nt: TGTGCCAGCAGCCAAGCCGGGGGCATCACTGAAGCTTTCTTT
cdr3_aa: CASSQAGGITEAFF

clone_size: NA
d_call: TRBD1
v_call: TRBV6-5
j_call: TRBJ1-1
cdr3_nt: TGTGCCAGCAGTTACTCGTGGGACAGAGAAGAAGCTTTCTTT
cdr3_aa: CASSYSWDREEAFF

clone_size: NA
d_call: TRBD1
v_call: TRBV6-5
j_call: TRBJ1-2
cdr3_nt: TGTGCCAGCAGGAGGACAGGGCCCCATGGCTACACCTTC
cdr3_aa: CASRRTGPHGYTF

clone_size: NA
d_call: NA
v_call: TRBV7-9
j_call: TRBJ2-7
cdr3_nt: TGTGCCAGCAGCTTTCGGGGCGGCGACGAGCAGTACTTC
cdr3_aa: CASSFRGGDEQYF

clone_size: once
d_call: NA
v_call: TRBV15
j_call: TRBJ1-2
cdr3_nt: TGTGCCACCAGCTCAAAAAGACGAACCGCTGGCTACACCTTC
cdr3_aa: CATSSKRRTAGYTF

clone_size: once
d_call: TRBD2
v_call: TRBV2
j_call: TRBJ2-5
cdr3_nt: TGTGCCAGCAGTGAAGGGGGACTAGCGGGAGTTGAGACCCAGTACTTC
cdr3_aa: CASSEGGLAGVETQYF

clone_size: once
d_call: NA
v_call: TRBV18
j_call: TRBJ2-1
cdr3_nt: TGTGCCAGCTCACCACCCTATTCAAACCCGCGACAGTCTAATGAGCAGTTCTTC
cdr3_aa: CASSPPYSNPRQSNEQFF

clone_size: NA
d_call: NA
v_call: TRBV9
j_call: TRBJ2-5
cdr3_nt: TGTGCCAGCAGCTCCCCGGGGGCGAGCGGCACGCAAGAGACCCAGTACTTC
cdr3_aa: CASSSPGASGTQETQYF

clone_size: NA
d_call: NA
v_call: TRBV5-1
j_call: TRBJ1-3
cdr3_nt: TGCGCCAGCAGCTTACACTTACAGAGCTCTGGAAACACCATATATTTT
cdr3_aa: CASSLHLQSSGNTIYF

clone_size: NA
d_call: NA
v_call: TRBV19
j_call: TRBJ1-2
cdr3_nt: TGTGCCAGTAGTGCCAGAGGCGGCTACACCTTC
cdr3_aa: CASSARGGYTF

clone_size: once
d_call: NA
v_call: TRBV12-3/TRBV12-4
j_call: TRBJ1-2
cdr3_nt: TGTGCCAGCACCCAAAACCAGGGTGGCTACACCTTC
cdr3_aa: CASTQNQGGYTF

clone_size: once
d_call: NA
v_call: TRBV6-5
j_call: TRBJ2-3
cdr3_nt: TGTGCCAGCACCGGACAGGGAGGGACAGATACGCAGTATTTT
cdr3_aa: CASTGQGGTDTQYF

clone_size: once
d_call: NA
v_call: TRBV30
j_call: TRBJ1-3
cdr3_nt: TGTGCCTGGAGTCGGGGGGGATCGGGTGGAAACACCATATATTTT
cdr3_aa: CAWSRGGSGGNTIYF

clone_size: NA
d_call: NA
v_call: TRBV4-3
j_call: TRBJ1-4
cdr3_nt: TGCGCCAGCAGCCATGGACAGCTAGTTAATGAAAAACTGTTTTTT
cdr3_aa: CASSHGQLVNEKLFF

clone_size: NA
d_call: NA
v_call: TRBV18
j_call: TRBJ1-5
cdr3_nt: TGTGCCAGCTCACCCCCGGGGGGAGGTCAGCCCCAGCATTTT
cdr3_aa: CASSPPGGGQPQHF

clone_size: once
d_call: NA
v_call: TRBV30
j_call: TRBJ2-1
cdr3_nt: TGTGCCTGGAGCGCGGGGAGATACAATGAGCAGTTCTTC
cdr3_aa: CAWSAGRYNEQFF

clone_size: NA
d_call: TRBD2
v_call: TRBV6-5
j_call: TRBJ2-7
cdr3_nt: TGTGCCAGCAGTCTAGCGGGGGGTGGCTCCTACGAGCAGTACTTC
cdr3_aa: CASSLAGGGSYEQYF

clone_size: NA
d_call: NA
v_call: TRBV7-9
j_call: TRBJ1-6
cdr3_nt: TGTGCCAGCAGCCCTATGGACAGAGATAATTCACCCCTCCACTTT
cdr3_aa: CASSPMDRDNSPLHF

clone_size: once
d_call: NA
v_call: TRBV4-2
j_call: TRBJ1-2
cdr3_nt: TGTGCCAGCAGCCCCCCGCTGGGAGGGGGTAACTATGGCTACACCTTC
cdr3_aa: CASSPPLGGGNYGYTF

clone_size: NA
d_call: NA
v_call: TRBV27
j_call: TRBJ1-1
cdr3_nt: TGTGCCAGCAGACGGGGCACTGAAGCTTTCTTT
cdr3_aa: CASRRGTEAFF

clone_size: few
d_call: NA
v_call: TRBV15
j_call: TRBJ1-5
cdr3_nt: TGTGCCACCAGCAGAGATCCCGGAAACAATCAGCCCCAGCATTTT
cdr3_aa: CATSRDPGNNQPQHF

clone_size: NA
d_call: NA
v_call: TRBV9
j_call: TRBJ2-1
cdr3_nt: TGTGCCAGCAGCATGGGGGGCCAGTACAATGAGCAGTTCTTC
cdr3_aa: CASSMGGQYNEQFF

clone_size: NA
d_call: TRBD2
v_call: TRBV2
j_call: TRBJ2-4
cdr3_nt: TGTGCCAGCAGTAAAACTAGCGGGGGGGCGAACATTCAGTACTTC
cdr3_aa: CASSKTSGGANIQYF

clone_size: few
d_call: TRBD1
v_call: TRBV30
j_call: TRBJ1-5
cdr3_nt: TGTGCCTGGAGGCCCACAGGGGGCAGACAGCCCCAGCATTTT
cdr3_aa: CAWRPTGGRQPQHF